The 14 T cell receptor beta chains presented below share a single source sample, sequenced in a study of control samples from healthy donors and cancer patients. Repertoires were generated with immunoSEQ multiplex PCR, while TCRdb's copy carries only in-frame clones and drops some. The sample lists approximately 100,000 clones; approximately 90% were seen once. Sample: blood. The origin of the receptors is a woman aged 18-35 years in good health.

V and J are TRBV24-1 and TRBJ2-3; no reliable D call. This CDR3 is 13 amino acids long. Trimming stripped 3 bases from V and 1 base from J, with 4 bases between. Germline values: CDR1 KGHDR, CDR2 SFDVKD. This CDR3 reads CATSDEGTDTQYF. The CDR3 coding sequence is TGTGCCACCAGTGATGAGGGCACAGATACGCAGTATTTT.

The chain recombines TRBV5-6 with TRBJ2-5; no definite D call. Trimming removed 4 bases at V and 1 base at J, with 20 bases between. The CDR3 extends over 17 amino acids. Germline V gene sequence: CDR1 SGHDT, CDR2 YYEEEE. This chain's CDR3 is CASSLSGKFDFQETQYF. The CDR3 DNA reads TGTGCCAGCAGCCTTAGTGGAAAGTTTGATTTCCAAGAGACCCAGTACTTC.

The V gene is TRBV24-1, the J gene TRBJ2-5, with TRBD1 identical over 10 bases. Germline CDR1 reads KGHDR; CDR2 reads SFDVKD. The CDR3 runs to 15 residues. V was clipped by 4 bases and J by 4 bases; unmatched bases: 5. The CDR3 DNA reads as TGTGCCACCAGTGAAGCCGGGACAGGGGTAGAGACCCAGTACTTC. Protein product: CATSEAGTGVETQYF.

This clone appeared once. The V gene is TRBV3-1 (or the pseudogene TRBV3-2), the J gene TRBJ2-1; D is possibly TRBD2 (5 bases). CDR1 LGHDT and CDR2 YNNKEL come from the germline V gene (reference sequence). This CDR3 spans 14 amino acids. Deletions cut 3 bases from V and 0 bases from J, with 6 bases between. The CDR3 nucleotides are TGTGCCAGCAGCCAGGCGGGCTCCTACAATGAGCAGTTCTTC. Amino acids: CASSQAGSYNEQFF.

The chain joins TRBV11-2 to TRBJ2-5, with 10 nucleotides matching TRBD2. Germline V gene data show CDR1 as SGHAT and CDR2 as FQNNGV. The CDR3 spans 15 residues. The J segment lost 3 bases and the V segment lost 5 bases, leaving 6 bases of the junction unmatched. The CDR3 protein is CASSLSGGLEETQYF. The DNA for the CDR3 is TGTGCCAGCAGCCTTAGCGGGGGGCTAGAAGAGACCCAGTACTTC.

V gene TRBV3-1 (or the pseudogene TRBV3-2) combines with J gene TRBJ2-7; 11 bases line up with TRBD1. Trimming at V came to 0 bases and at J to 2 bases, leaving 12 bases not matched to a gene. Germline-derived CDR1 and CDR2 are LGHDT and YNNKEL (reference sequence). This CDR3 comprises 19 residues. CDR3: CASSQDGTGGHSGTYEQYF. The DNA of the CDR3 is TGTGCCAGCAGCCAAGATGGGACAGGGGGACACTCAGGTACCTACGAGCAGTACTTC.

V is TRBV6-2 or TRBV6-3 and J is TRBJ2-7; D is unclear. The CDR3 spans 13 residues. The germline V and J ends were trimmed by 0 bases and 6 bases, with 9 bases remaining between them. Germline-derived CDR1 and CDR2 are MNHEY and SVGEGT. CDR3 in amino acids: CASSYSHGAEQYF. In DNA form, the CDR3 reads TGTGCCAGCAGTTACTCCCACGGAGCCGAGCAGTACTTC.

This chain uses TRBV3-1 (or the pseudogene TRBV3-2) with TRBJ2-5; D gene ambiguous. Germline V gene data show CDR1 as LGHDT and CDR2 as YNNKEL (reference sequence). CDR3 length: 12 residues. V was clipped by 1 base and J by 7 bases, with 7 bases between them. The CDR3 protein is CASSQGTRTQYF. CDR3 nucleotides: TGTGCCAGCAGCCAAGGAACCCGGACCCAGTACTTC.

This chain connects TRBV27 to TRBJ1-6; 8 bases are shared with TRBD1. CDR1 is MNHEY, CDR2 SMNVEV, per germline (reference sequence). The CDR3 runs to 16 residues. V was pared by 2 bases and J by 10 bases, with 10 bases of the junction left unmatched. CDR3: CASSLAGTGGRSPLHF. In DNA, the CDR3 is TGTGCCAGCAGTTTAGCAGGGACAGGAGGACGGTCACCCCTCCACTTT.

The rearrangement links TRBV3-1 (or the pseudogene TRBV3-2) to TRBJ1-4; no firm D call. The CDR3 length is 12 residues. V lost 2 bases, J lost 5 bases, and 3 bases lay in between. CDR1 and CDR2 from the germline V gene are LGHDT and YNNKEL (reference sequence). CDR3 sequence: CASSQQNEKLFF. CDR3 coding DNA: TGTGCCAGCAGCCAACAGAATGAAAAACTGTTTTTT.

The chain links TRBV27 to TRBJ1-4, with TRBD1 matching over 10 bases. V was clipped by 2 bases and J by 8 bases; unmatched bases: 5. Germline-derived CDR1 and CDR2 are MNHEY and SMNVEV (reference sequence). The CDR3 runs to 15 residues. The CDR3 coding sequence is TGTGCCAGCAGTTTAGGGACAGGGGATTTCGAAAAACTGTTTTTT. Protein: CASSLGTGDFEKLFF. The whole variable domain, filled in from reference TRBV27 and TRBJ1-4, reads EAQVTQNPRYLITVTGKKLTVTCSQNMNHEYMSWYRQDPGLGLRQIYYSMNVEVTDKGDVPEGYKVSRKEKRNFPLILESPSPNQTSLYFCASSLGTGDFEKLFFGSGTQLSVL.

This clone appeared a single time. The V call is TRBV20-1, the J call TRBJ2-7, with 11 bases that match TRBD2. CDR3 size: 14 residues. Germline assignment: CDR1 DFQATT and CDR2 SNEGSKA (reference sequence). Unmatched junction bases numbered 3, after V lost 3 bases and J lost 2 bases. The CDR3 DNA reads as TGCAGTGCTAGTAATAGCGGGGGGGCCTACGAGCAGTACTTC. This encodes CSASNSGGAYEQYF.

V is TRBV27 and J is TRBJ1-2, with 9 bases lining up with TRBD1. V trimming: 3 bases; J trimming: 5 bases; junction bases outside the gene matches: 7. CDR1 and CDR2 from the germline V gene are MNHEY and SMNVEV (reference sequence). The CDR3 length is 15 residues. CDR3 sequence (DNA): TGTGCCAGCAGTTTGCGGACAGGGGTGGGTTATGGCTACACCTTC. Protein sequence: CASSLRTGVGYGYTF.

V gene TRBV19 combines with J gene TRBJ2-7, with D perhaps matching TRBD1 or TRBD2 (5 bases each). Trimming cost V 1 base and J 0 bases, with 13 bases left between them. The germline CDR1 and CDR2 sequences are LNHDA and SQIVND (reference sequence). The CDR3 sequence is 16 residues long. CDR3 sequence reads: CASSIASGAPSYEQYF. The DNA for the CDR3 is TGTGCCAGTAGTATAGCTTCCGGGGCCCCCTCCTACGAGCAGTACTTC.